This T cell receptor (beta chain) is drawn from a study of blood T cell repertoires in COVID-19. Using immunoSEQ multiplex PCR, the repertoire was profiled, and TCRdb retains in-frame clones only, with some absent. The sample yields 210,000 or so clones, 81% seen once. After removal of 3 bases from V and 4 bases from J, the junction contained 9 bases not matched to a gene. Germline values: CDR1 ENHRY, CDR2 SYGVKD. The CDR3 runs to 17 residues. Participants, roughly 18 to 89 years old, spanned fewer than 25 US areas. Sequenced material: PBMCs or T cells enriched from blood (not recorded which). The V call is TRBV10-3, the J call TRBJ2-5, with 12 nucleotides matching TRBD2. This receptor was identified in a woman aged 50 to 65 with acute COVID-19. The CDR3 region has the DNA TGTGCCATCAGTGACGGTCCAGCTAGCGGGAGGGGAGAGACCCAGTACTTC. This encodes CAISDGPASGRGETQYF.